These 2 T cell receptor beta chains originate from one sample sequenced in a study of T cell changes during pregnancy in multiple sclerosis (dated 2019 in TCRdb). The library was generated by the immunoSEQ multiplex PCR assay. This is the immuneACCESS table as TCRdb keeps it, with only in-frame sequences that have V and J called. A part of the clones is gone; compared with another copy, unresolved V genes explain less than half, and the rest is unexplained. This sample is represented by roughly 60,000 clones; about 89% of them were singletons. In total, the top ten clones hold around 0.8% of the sample. Sequencing used CD4+ T cells from peripheral blood mononuclear cells, obtained in the first trimester of pregnancy. The receptor set was obtained from a female donor with multiple sclerosis, enrolled in a pregnancy study.

A remark on this clone: Other DNA sequences in the sample encode the same CDR3. The gene calls are TRBV29-1 and TRBJ1-1; 9 bases are shared with TRBD1. Per germline, CDR1 SQVTM and CDR2 ANQGSEA. The J segment lost 8 bases and the V segment lost 2 bases, leaving 6 bases of the junction unmatched. The CDR3 sequence is 13 residues long. The CDR3 coding sequence is TGCAGCGTTGAAAAGGGACAGGGTACAGAAGCTTTCTTT. It specifies CSVEKGQGTEAFF. Using reference TRBV29-1 and TRBJ1-1 for the parts outside the CDR3, the full variable domain is SAVISQKPSRDICQRGTSLTIQCQVDSQVTMMFWYRQQPGQSLTLIATANQGSEATYESGFVIDKFPISRPNLTFSTLTVSNMSPEDSSIYLCSVEKGQGTEAFFGQGTRLTVV.

This clone appeared a single time. The chain combines TRBV6-6 with TRBJ1-2, with TRBD1 matching 10 bases. The V gene end was trimmed by 0 bases and the J gene end by 5 bases; junction bases not matched to a gene: 3. The CDR3 has 15 amino acids. Per the germline V gene, CDR1 is MNHNY and CDR2 is SVGAGI (reference sequence). CDR3 protein: CASSYSDRGGYGYTF. The CDR3 DNA follows: TGTGCCAGCAGTTACTCGGACAGGGGGGGGTATGGCTACACCTTC.